This passage covers 9 T cell receptor beta chains from one sample sequenced in a study of siplizumab effects on memory and regulatory T cells. The data were produced by immunoSEQ multiplex PCR, yet TCRdb's version contains in-frame clones alone and is incomplete. Of tens of thousands of clones listed, about 98% are singletons. The sequenced sample was naive CD8+ T cells sorted from blood. The receptors here all came from a human donor in good health.

The gene calls are TRBV5-4 and TRBJ1-2, with D uncertain. This CDR3 is 15 amino acids long. The ends were cut back, 4 bases at V and 3 bases at J, with 16 bases in the middle. Germline CDR1 is SGHNT and CDR2 is YYREEE (reference sequence). CDR3 coding DNA: TGTGCCAGCAGCCAAGATCTGGTGGGAGACTATGGCTACACCTTC. It translates to CASSQDLVGDYGYTF.

A single count supports this clone. CDR3 DNA sequence: TGCGCCAGCAGCCAAAAGGAGCTCTGGTTCAATGAGCAGTTCTTC. This encodes CASSQKELWFNEQFF. The V gene is TRBV4-3, the J gene TRBJ2-1; D gene unclear. The CDR3 runs 15 residues. Trimming pared 2 bases from V and 6 bases from J, leaving 14 bases between. Germline V gives CDR1 LGHNA, CDR2 YSLEER.

The rearrangement links TRBV28 to TRBJ1-2; TRBD1 might be the D (6 bases). The CDR3 extends over 13 amino acids. Trimming removed 4 bases at V and 7 bases at J, with 13 bases between. The germline V gene encodes CDR1 MDHEN and CDR2 SYDVKM. CDR3 DNA: TGTGCCAGCAGTTCATACAGGGACATTGGCTACACCTTC. This gives the protein CASSSYRDIGYTF.

The V and J genes are TRBV7-9 and TRBJ2-7; D not resolved. Germline V gene lookup returns CDR1 SEHNR and CDR2 FQNEAQ (reference sequence). V gave up 3 bases and J gave up 0 bases, with 6 bases separating them. CDR3 length equals 13 residues. The CDR3 spells CASSFSYSYEQYF. CDR3 bases: TGTGCCAGCAGCTTCTCCTACTCCTACGAGCAGTACTTC.

The CDR3: CASSAGRGPSEAFF. DNA for the CDR3: TGTGCCAGCAGCGCTGGGAGGGGCCCATCGGAAGCTTTCTTT. The rearrangement links TRBV7-9 to TRBJ1-1, with TRBD1 as a possible D gene (5 bases). The CDR3 is made up of 14 amino acids. Germline CDR1 is SEHNR and CDR2 is FQNEAQ (reference sequence). V was shortened by 5 bases and J by 8 bases, with 18 bases between the two germline ends.

A word on this clone: One end of the junction is discordant with germline, which a read error may explain. The chain joins TRBV7-7 to TRBJ2-7, with no clear D. This CDR3 spans 15 amino acids. Germline-derived CDR1 and CDR2 are SSHAT and FNYEAQ (reference sequence). The CDR3 protein is CASSQDPQEAYEQYF. In DNA form, the CDR3 reads TGCGCCAGCAGCCAAGATCCCCAGGAAGCCTACGAGCAGTACTTC. Variable domain in full (rest from reference TRBV7-7 and TRBJ2-7): GAGVSQSPRYKVTKRGQDVTLRCDPISSHATLYWYQQALGQGPEFLTYFNYEAQPDKSGLPSDRFSAERPEGSISTLTIQRTEQRDSAMYRCASSQDPQEAYEQYFGPGTRLTVT.

This chain uses TRBV13 with TRBJ1-1, with D possibly TRBD1 on 5 matching bases. The V gene's germline CDR1 is PRHDT and CDR2 FYEKMQ (reference sequence). This CDR3 is built from 15 residues. V was trimmed by 3 bases and J by 3 bases, leaving 14 bases between them. CDR3 sequence (DNA): TGTGCCAGCAGCTTTGGGCAGGGCGGGCACACTGAAGCTTTCTTT. This encodes CASSFGQGGHTEAFF.

CDR3 residues: CASWEQGLYF. CDR3 DNA: TGTGCCAGCTGGGAACAGGGCCTGTACTTC. The chain employs TRBV6-1 and TRBJ2-7; D may be TRBD1 (6 bases). Germline CDR1 MNHNS, CDR2 SASEGT. CDR3 length equals 10 residues. Trimming cost V 8 bases and J 12 bases, with 14 bases left between them.

The chain combines TRBV5-4 with TRBJ1-1; D gene uncertain. CDR3 length: 12 residues. The V gene lost 5 bases and the J gene lost 7 bases, with 12 bases spanning the gap. Looked up from germline, CDR1 is SGHNT and CDR2 is YYREEE (reference sequence). The CDR3 reads CASSRQAREAFF. The DNA of the CDR3 is TGTGCCAGCAGTAGACAAGCGCGTGAAGCTTTCTTT.